What follows are 5 T cell receptor beta chains derived from one specimen sequenced in a study of cytomegalovirus exposure and HLA in healthy donors. Both 60 Vbeta primers and 13 Jbeta primers went into the PCR. The repertoire was sequenced with immunoSEQ multiplex PCR; TCRdb's copy has only in-frame clones and lacks some. Of about 200,000 clones in the sample, approximately 80% were seen once. The material sequenced was PBMCs. Source of these receptors: a man in his forties or fifties in good health and CMV-seronegative.

The gene calls are TRBV7-6 and TRBJ2-1; TRBD1 might be the D (6 bases). The CDR3 extends over 12 amino acids. Germline-derived CDR1 and CDR2 are SGHVS and FNYEAQ. V lost 5 bases and J 9 bases, leaving 11 bases between the germline ends. CDR3 nucleotide sequence: TGTGCCAGCAGCCCGCGAGGGGGTGAGCAGTTCTTC. It codes for CASSPRGGEQFF.

V usage is TRBV6-4 and J usage is TRBJ2-1; 7 nucleotides agree with TRBD1. The CDR3 length is 14 residues. Trimming removed 5 bases from V and 4 bases from J; junction bases left unmatched: 5. Per germline, CDR1 MRHNA and CDR2 SNTAGT. CDR3 coding DNA: TGTGCCAGCAGTCCCGGGACAGAATACAATGAGCAGTTCTTC. It codes for CASSPGTEYNEQFF.

The chain joins TRBV19 to TRBJ2-7; possibly TRBD2 for D (5 bases). Trimming left V 2 bases short and J 2 bases short, with 7 bases between. CDR3 size: 13 residues. Germline V gene lookup returns CDR1 LNHDA and CDR2 SQIVND (reference sequence). Written as DNA, the CDR3 is TGTGCCAGTAGTATACGGGAAACCTACGAGCAGTACTTC. Translated: CASSIRETYEQYF.

The CDR3 loop is CASSLLAGGAETQYF. DNA for the CDR3: TGTGCCAGCAGTTTGTTAGCGGGAGGGGCAGAGACCCAGTACTTC. The chain combines TRBV27 with TRBJ2-5; the match to TRBD2 covers 11 bases. Germline V CDR1 and CDR2: MNHEY, SMNVEV (reference sequence). The CDR3 is made up of 15 amino acids. J gave up 4 bases and V 3 bases, and 4 bases lay outside the gene matches.

This clone was found a few times. The chain couples TRBV7-9 to TRBJ2-7; maybe TRBD1 (6 bases). The CDR3 runs to 11 residues. Between the trimmed V and J ends, which lost 5 bases and 7 bases, there was a span of 9 bases. Germline CDR1 SEHNR, CDR2 FQNEAQ (reference sequence). CDR3 DNA: TGTGCCAGCAGCCCAGGGGTGGAGCAGTACTTC. It is translated as CASSPGVEQYF.